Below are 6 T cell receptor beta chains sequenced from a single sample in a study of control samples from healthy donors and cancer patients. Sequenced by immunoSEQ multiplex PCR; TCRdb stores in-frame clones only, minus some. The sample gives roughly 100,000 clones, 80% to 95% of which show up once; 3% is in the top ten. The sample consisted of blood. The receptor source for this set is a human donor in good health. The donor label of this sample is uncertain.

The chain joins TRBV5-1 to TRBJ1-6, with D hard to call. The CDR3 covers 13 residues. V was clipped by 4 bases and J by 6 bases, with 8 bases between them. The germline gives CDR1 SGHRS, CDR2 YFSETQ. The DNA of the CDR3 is TGCGCCAGCAGCCCCGACGGTAATTCACCCCTCCACTTT. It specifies CASSPDGNSPLHF. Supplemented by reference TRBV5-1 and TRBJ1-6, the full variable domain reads KAGVTQTPRYLIKTRGQQVTLSCSPISGHRSVSWYQQTPGQGLQFLFEYFSETQRNKGNFPGRFSGRQFSNSRSEMNVSTLELGDSALYLCASSPDGNSPLHFGNGTRLTVT.

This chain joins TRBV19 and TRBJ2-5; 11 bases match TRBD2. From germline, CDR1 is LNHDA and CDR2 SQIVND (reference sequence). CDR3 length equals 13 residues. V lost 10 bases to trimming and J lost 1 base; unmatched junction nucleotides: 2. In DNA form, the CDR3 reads TGTGCCACCGGGACTAGCGGCCAAGAGACCCAGTACTTC. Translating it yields CATGTSGQETQYF.

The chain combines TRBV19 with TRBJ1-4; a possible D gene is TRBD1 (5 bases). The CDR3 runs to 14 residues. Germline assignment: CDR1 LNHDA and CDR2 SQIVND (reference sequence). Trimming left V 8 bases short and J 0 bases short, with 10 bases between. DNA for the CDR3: TGTGCCAGTGGGCCGACAGCAACTAATGAAAAACTGTTTTTT. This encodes CASGPTATNEKLFF.

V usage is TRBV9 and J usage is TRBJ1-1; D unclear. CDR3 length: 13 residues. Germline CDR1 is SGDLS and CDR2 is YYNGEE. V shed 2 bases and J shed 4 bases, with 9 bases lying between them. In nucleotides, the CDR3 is TGTGCCAGCAGCGTCGCCCCAAGCACTGAAGCTTTCTTT. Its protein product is CASSVAPSTEAFF.

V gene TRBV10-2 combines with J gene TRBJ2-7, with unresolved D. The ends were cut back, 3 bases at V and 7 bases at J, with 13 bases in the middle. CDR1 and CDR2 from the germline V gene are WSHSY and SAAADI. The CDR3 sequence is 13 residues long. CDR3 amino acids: CASSELAVGEQYF. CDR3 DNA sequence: TGCGCCAGCAGTGAATTGGCGGTGGGTGAGCAGTACTTC.

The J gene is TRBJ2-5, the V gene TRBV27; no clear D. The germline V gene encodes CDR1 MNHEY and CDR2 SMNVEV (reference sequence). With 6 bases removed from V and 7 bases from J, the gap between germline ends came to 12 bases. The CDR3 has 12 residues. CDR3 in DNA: TGTGCCAGCAGCCCCGGGTTAGGGACCCAGTACTTC. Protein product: CASSPGLGTQYF.